This TCR beta chain was retrieved from a study of shared clonotypes between healthy human individuals. Points from the study as a whole: Read depth was anticipated to influence clonotype sharing among donors.

The protocol was immunoSEQ multiplex PCR, while the TCRdb copy is restricted to in-frame clones and leaves out a portion. Of some 660,000 clones listed, around four fifths are singletons. The V end lost 6 bases, the J end lost 0 bases, and 8 bases lay between the germline ends. Germline CDR1 and CDR2: SNHLY and FYNNEI. This CDR3 is built from 14 residues. As to this clone: Its antigen is not known. Other DNA sequences within the sample encode an identical CDR3.

The specimen sequenced was memory CD4+ T cells sorted from blood. Subset specified: CD45RA-negative fraction. The chain joins TRBV2 to TRBJ2-2; D gene unclear. This TCR was recovered from a woman aged 25 to 39 in good health. CDR3 region: CASRGRTNTGELFF. The CDR3 coding sequence is TGTGCCAGCAGGGGCCGAACGAACACCGGGGAGCTGTTTTTT.